This TCR beta chain was obtained from a study of blood T cell repertoires in COVID-19. Background on the study: Samples representing acute and convalescent COVID-19 were sourced from the United States, Italy and Spain. T cells, B-cell-depleted T cells, or PBMCs provided the cDNA or gDNA that served as material.

Per the study methods: The assay estimated nucleated cells by amplifying reference gene primers. The repertoire was sequenced with immunoSEQ multiplex PCR; TCRdb's copy has only in-frame clones and lacks some. V and J calls and clone size are copied from that table; D and trimming were computed from the DNA. The table includes about 180,000 clones, roughly 86% detected once. The CDR3 spans 14 residues. Germline assignment: CDR1 SGHAT and CDR2 FQNNGV. Trimming left V 2 bases short and J 1 base short, with 8 bases between. The rearrangement uses TRBV11-2 and TRBJ1-1; possibly TRBD1 for D (6 bases). What was sequenced was peripheral blood. This TCR was recovered from a man between 40 and 49 years old with active or convalescent COVID-19. The CDR3 sequence is CASSLLGGNTEAFF. In DNA form, the CDR3 reads TGTGCCAGCAGCTTACTAGGGGGGAACACTGAAGCTTTCTTT.